This is a list of T cell receptor beta chains from one sample in a study of blood T cell repertoires in COVID-19. The protocol was immunoSEQ multiplex PCR, while the TCRdb copy is restricted to in-frame clones and leaves out a portion. The sample holds roughly 570,000 clones, 85% to 90% seen once. The sequenced material came from peripheral blood. These receptors were obtained from a woman in her forties or fifties with COVID-19, enrolled during active disease. Both conserved end residues are part of each CDR3. The order of the fields is V gene, D gene, J gene, clone size, CDR3 DNA, CDR3 protein. D genes are given only for firm matches. Rows give clone size only sometimes, using once, few, many, or a class for an expanded clone.

>TRBV24-1|TRBD1|TRBJ2-1|few
TGTGCCACCAGCGAAGACAGGGGGTTACTTCGGAATGAGCAGTTCTTC
CATSEDRGLLRNEQFF
>TRBV14|TRBD1|TRBJ1-2|NA
TGTGCCAGCAGCCAAGAGGGACAGGGGTGGGGCTACACCTTC
CASSQEGQGWGYTF
>TRBV12-3/TRBV12-4|NA|TRBJ1-1|NA
TGTGCCAGCAGTTTAGGGGGGCTCACTGAAGCTTTCTTT
CASSLGGLTEAFF
>TRBV18|NA|TRBJ1-1|NA
TGTGCCAGCTCACCCGGACAGAAAGACACTGAAGCTTTCTTT
CASSPGQKDTEAFF
>TRBV28|NA|TRBJ2-1|NA
TGTGCCAGCAACATATATAATGAGCAGTTCTTC
CASNIYNEQFF
>TRBV19|NA|TRBJ1-1|NA
TGTGCCAGTAGTATAGATCTCACTTCTAAAGCTTTCTTT
CASSIDLTSKAFF
>TRBV9|NA|TRBJ2-1|NA
TGTGCCAGCAGCGACCTTATCGGGGGAAAATACAATGAGCAGTTCTTC
CASSDLIGGKYNEQFF
>TRBV20-1|NA|TRBJ1-6|NA
TGCAGTGCCAGTACAGGCGCGAATTCACCCCTCCACTTT
CSASTGANSPLHF
>TRBV5-1|NA|TRBJ2-3|NA
TGCGCCAGCAGCTTGGCCGGGGGGCCCCCAGATACGCAGTATTTT
CASSLAGGPPDTQYF
>TRBV7-2|NA|TRBJ2-7|NA
TGTGCCAGCAGCTCTACTCAGGGATACGAGCAGTACTTC
CASSSTQGYEQYF
>TRBV7-3|NA|TRBJ2-5|NA
TGTGCCAGCAGCTTACCCGGAGGACCCAGCAGCCAAGAGACCCAGTACTTC
CASSLPGGPSSQETQYF
>TRBV28|TRBD1|TRBJ1-1|once
TGTGCCAGCAGTCCAAGGAGGGGGCCGAGCACTGAAGCTTTCTTT
CASSPRRGPSTEAFF
>TRBV19|TRBD1|TRBJ2-5|once
TGTGCCAGTAGTATATGGGGGACAGGACAAGAGACCCAGTACTTC
CASSIWGTGQETQYF
>TRBV9|NA|TRBJ2-3|NA
TGTGCCAGCAGCGGCGCCTCTAGCGTGGATACGCAGTATTTT
CASSGASSVDTQYF
>TRBV30|NA|TRBJ1-1|NA
TGTGCCTGGATGGGGAGTTACACTGAAGCTTTCTTT
CAWMGSYTEAFF
>TRBV4-1|TRBD2|TRBJ2-2|few
TGCGCCAGCAGCCTCCGCACTAGCGGGGGAATCAACAACGGGGAGCTGTTTTTT
CASSLRTSGGINNGELFF
>TRBV4-1|TRBD2|TRBJ2-6|NA
TGCGCCAGCAGCCAAGCCCGGGGGGGGCCTTCTGGGGCCAACGTCCTGACTTTC
CASSQARGGPSGANVLTF
>TRBV24-1|TRBD1|TRBJ2-3|NA
TGTGCCACCAGTGACCCGACAGGGGGCCGGGGAGATACGCAGTATTTT
CATSDPTGGRGDTQYF
>TRBV6-1|TRBD1|TRBJ1-4|NA
TGTGCCAGCAGTGACCCCGCTGGGACAGCTAATGAAAAACTGTTTTTT
CASSDPAGTANEKLFF
>TRBV7-6|TRBD2|TRBJ2-7|NA
TGTGCCAGCAGCTTAGGGACGGGGGGAGATCTCTACGAGCAGTACTTC
CASSLGTGGDLYEQYF
>TRBV10-3|NA|TRBJ1-5|few
TGTGCCATCAGTTCAGCCCCCGGGCAGCCCCAGCATTTT
CAISSAPGQPQHF
>TRBV3-1/TRBV3-2|NA|TRBJ1-1|NA
TGTGCCAGCAGTCAGAACAGGGAAAGCACTGAAGCTTTCTTT
CASSQNRESTEAFF
>TRBV13|NA|TRBJ1-3|NA
TGTGCCAGCAGCTTTCAGTTCGGGCTAGGGAGGAACACCATATATTTT
CASSFQFGLGRNTIYF
>TRBV12-1|NA|TRBJ2-1|NA
TGTGCCAGCAGCTTCCTGGGACTTGGGAATGAGCAGTTCTTC
CASSFLGLGNEQFF
>TRBV7-2|TRBD1|TRBJ2-7|once
TGTGCCAGCAGCTTAGGTCCCGGACAGGACGAGCAGTACTTC
CASSLGPGQDEQYF
>TRBV30|TRBD1|TRBJ1-5|NA
TGTGCCTGGAGTGTAACCGACAGGGCAATTTTAGCAAATCAGCCCCAGCATTTT
CAWSVTDRAILANQPQHF
>TRBV2|TRBD1|TRBJ2-5|NA
TGTGCCAGCACCACAGGGGGCGCGGGAGAGACCCAGTACTTC
CASTTGGAGETQYF
>TRBV15|NA|TRBJ2-2|NA
TGTGCCACCACCGAGACAGGCAACACCGGGGAGCTGTTTTTT
CATTETGNTGELFF
>TRBV3-1/TRBV3-2|TRBD1|TRBJ1-2|NA
TGTGCCAGCAGCCAAAATGAGGACAGGAGCTATGGCTACACCTTC
CASSQNEDRSYGYTF
>TRBV7-6|NA|TRBJ2-3|NA
TGTGCCAGCAGCCAAGTCCGGGGGGCTATAGATACGCAGTATTTT
CASSQVRGAIDTQYF
>TRBV28|TRBD1|TRBJ2-3|NA
TGTGCCAGCAGCCCTCCCCAGACAGGGACAGATACGCAGTATTTT
CASSPPQTGTDTQYF
>TRBV18|NA|TRBJ1-4|NA
TGTGCCAGCTCCACCGGGGAAAAACTGTTTTTT
CASSTGEKLFF
>TRBV6-5|NA|TRBJ2-4|NA
TGTGCCAGCAGTTACTCAGGGGATACAGCCAAAAACATTCAGTACTTC
CASSYSGDTAKNIQYF
>TRBV7-9|NA|TRBJ1-2|NA
TGTGCCAGCAGCTTACAGGTCTTATATGGCTACACCTTC
CASSLQVLYGYTF
>TRBV6-5|NA|TRBJ1-2|NA
TGTGCCAGCAGTTACTCAGGGAGGTATGGCTACACCTTC
CASSYSGRYGYTF
>TRBV9|NA|TRBJ2-7|once
TGTGCCAGCAGCGGTGTCCCAGGACAGACCCTCTACGAGCAGTACTTC
CASSGVPGQTLYEQYF
>TRBV5-1|NA|TRBJ2-3|NA
TGCGCCAGCAGCTTGGGGTTAGCTGGAGATACGCAGTATTTT
CASSLGLAGDTQYF
>TRBV19|TRBD1|TRBJ1-2|NA
TGTGCCAGTACCGCCCGGACAGGGAACTATGGCTACACCTTC
CASTARTGNYGYTF
>TRBV2|NA|TRBJ1-4|NA
TGTGCCTCTTGGGGTCAGAGGGAAGGACCTAATGAAAAACTGTTTTTT
CASWGQREGPNEKLFF
>TRBV5-1|NA|TRBJ2-1|NA
TGCGCCAGCAGGGGGGCTGCGGGGGATGAGCAGTTCTTC
CASRGAAGDEQFF